The TCR beta chain under discussion was sequenced for a study of blood T cells in healthy people across ages. Points from the study as a whole: Nothing was known about donor CMV status, and this possibly confounded expanded clonotype changes. Naive T cell percentage strongly correlated with TCR beta diversity.

The CDR3 has 16 residues. With respect to this clonotype: As yet, its antigen is unknown.

Primers used in a second PCR of roughly 6 to 12 cycles were a sample-barcoded 5' primer and a J-beta primer mix. TCRdb reprocessed the 5' RACE reads with MiXCR, giving one entry per CDR3 protein. Of 1 million or so distinct CDR3 sequences detected, roughly a quarter appear once; the ten largest clones hold approximately 0.71%. Another study also made use of these data, one on T cells of mothers and their children. From that report: When the second PCR was run, its M1S primer added sample barcodes and 2-4 random nucleotides. The TCR beta CDR3 read count exceeded 9.5 million for each mother and was 2.5 million to 3 million for each child.

Sequencing was performed on blood. This TCR came from a girl between 2 and 10 years old in good health. This chain uses TRBV12-3 or TRBV12-4 with TRBJ2-5; 8 nucleotides agree with TRBD2. The J call may be faulty, since TRBJ2-7 better matches the DNA end. The CDR3 region has the DNA TGTGCCAGCAGTTTTCCGGCTAGCGGGCATCCCTACGAGCAGTACTTC. Translated, it gives CASSFPASGHPYEQYF.